Listed below are T cell receptor beta chains from one sample, sequenced in a study of cytomegalovirus exposure and HLA in healthy donors. The table came from immunoSEQ multiplex PCR; TCRdb's copy has only in-frame clones and leaves some out. The sample holds some 180,000 clones; around 82% are singletons and the top ten take approximately 1.6%. The sequencing sample was made of PBMCs. These receptors all stem from a man between 35 and 55 years old in good health and CMV-seropositive. CDR3s include the opening cysteine and the closing phenylalanine or tryptophan. A D gene is named only where the DNA matches it firmly. The listing skips clone size in some rows; elsewhere it reads once, few, many or a size class.

>.|TRBV29-1|TRBD2|TRBJ2-7
TGCAGCGGCAGACTAGCGGGAGACGAGCAGTACTTC
CSGRLAGDEQYF
>.|TRBV15|TRBD1|TRBJ2-6
TGTGCCACCAGCAGAGCCGGCAGGGGGCTCTCTGGGGCCAACGTCCTGACTTTC
CATSRAGRGLSGANVLTF
>.|TRBV5-4|.|TRBJ2-7
TGTGCCTCTGGTGGCAGGGACTCCTACGAGCAGTACTTC
CASGGRDSYEQYF
>.|TRBV2|.|TRBJ1-3
TGTGCCAGCGGGGGAGGACTGGGCTCTGGAAACACCATATATTTT
CASGGGLGSGNTIYF
>.|TRBV7-9|.|TRBJ2-5
TGTGCCAGCAGGGACGGACGAGGGGAGACCCAGTACTTC
CASRDGRGETQYF
>.|TRBV27|TRBD2|TRBJ2-3
TGTGCCAGCAGTCGCTATTCCTTGGGACTAGCGGGAGGGCCCACAGATACGCAGTATTTT
CASSRYSLGLAGGPTDTQYF
>.|TRBV6-6|TRBD2|TRBJ2-7
TGTGCCAGCAGCGCTAGCGGGGGCCCCTACGAGCAGTACTTC
CASSASGGPYEQYF
>.|TRBV4-1|.|TRBJ2-7
TGCGCCAGCAGCCAACAGGGAAGCTCCTACGAGCAGTACTTC
CASSQQGSSYEQYF
>.|TRBV5-1|.|TRBJ2-1
TGCGCCAGCAGCTTGGACAGGGTCAATGAGCAGTTCTTC
CASSLDRVNEQFF
>once|TRBV19|TRBD1|TRBJ1-4
TGTGCCAGTAGCAGTGGGGACAGGGGGCCTAATGAAAAACTGTTTTTT
CASSSGDRGPNEKLFF
>.|TRBV7-9|.|TRBJ1-1
TGTGCCAGCAGCTTAAAAACAATGAACACTGAAGCTTTCTTT
CASSLKTMNTEAFF
>.|TRBV7-9|.|TRBJ2-3
TGTGCCAGCAGCTTAGGACGGACTAGCACAGATACGCAGTATTTT
CASSLGRTSTDTQYF